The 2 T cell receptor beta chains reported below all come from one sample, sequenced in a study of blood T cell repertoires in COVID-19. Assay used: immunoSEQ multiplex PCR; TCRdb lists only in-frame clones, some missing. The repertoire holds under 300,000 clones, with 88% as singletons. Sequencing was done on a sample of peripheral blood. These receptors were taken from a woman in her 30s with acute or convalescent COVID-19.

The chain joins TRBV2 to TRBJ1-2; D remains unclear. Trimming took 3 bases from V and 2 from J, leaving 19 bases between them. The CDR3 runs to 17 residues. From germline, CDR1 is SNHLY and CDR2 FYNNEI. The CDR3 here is CASSEASTGSLNYGYTF. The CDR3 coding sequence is TGTGCCAGCAGTGAGGCTAGTACGGGGAGCTTAAACTATGGCTACACCTTC.

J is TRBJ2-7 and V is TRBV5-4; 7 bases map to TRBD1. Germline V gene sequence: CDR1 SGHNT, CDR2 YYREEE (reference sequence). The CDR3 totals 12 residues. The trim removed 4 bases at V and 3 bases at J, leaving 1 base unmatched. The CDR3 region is CASSGTDYEQYF. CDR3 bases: TGTGCCAGCAGCGGGACAGACTACGAGCAGTACTTC.